The source of this T cell receptor (beta chain) is a study of cytomegalovirus exposure and HLA in healthy donors. This table comes from immunoSEQ multiplex PCR, and its TCRdb copy is limited to in-frame clones, with some not included. The sample records more than 110,000 clones, roughly nine tenths being singletons. Germline-derived CDR1 and CDR2 are MNHNY and SVGAGI (reference sequence). Trimming stripped 5 bases from V and 7 bases from J, with 12 bases between. The CDR3 is 13 amino acids. The receptor comes from a man aged 18 to 30 in good health and CMV-seronegative. The chain employs TRBV6-6 and TRBJ1-5; possibly TRBD1 for D (6 bases). Specimen: PBMCs. CDR3 nucleotide sequence: TGTGCCAGCAGTAATTCCAGGGGACAGCCCCAGCATTTT. Residues: CASSNSRGQPQHF.